These 24 T cell receptor beta chains share one sample of origin, sequenced in a study of post-analysis software for immune sequencing data. General study results and limits: The five TRBV segments detected at higher frequency in patients than in controls included TRBV5-6, TRBV5-1 and TRBV20-1.

These receptors lack a known antigen. The TCR beta cDNA libraries contained unique molecular identifiers. Via MiXCR, TCRdb re-called the PCR reads, giving one row per CDR3 protein. The sample lists roughly 540,000 distinct CDR3 sequences, around 36% occurring once. Sequenced: blood. These receptors were collected from a girl aged 2-17 years with multiple sclerosis.

This chain links TRBV6-5 with TRBJ2-6; D gene unclear. Trimming pared 2 bases from V and 4 bases from J, leaving 9 bases between. CDR3 length: 15 amino acids. Germline CDR1 MNHEY, CDR2 SVGAGI. As DNA, the CDR3 is TGTGCCAGCAGTTACGTCGGGCTCGGGGCCAACGTCCTGACTTTC. This translates into CASSYVGLGANVLTF.

The rearrangement joins TRBV6-5 to TRBJ1-2; possibly TRBD1 for D (5 bases). The length of the CDR3 is 14 residues. Germline CDR1 and CDR2: MNHEY and SVGAGI. Between the trimmed V and J ends, which lost 0 bases and 7 bases, there was a span of 12 bases. CDR3 nucleotides: TGTGCCAGCAGTTACTCGATAAGGGGAGGTGGCTACACCTTC. Protein product: CASSYSIRGGGYTF.

This clonotype was recorded a few times. The chain uses TRBV4-1 and TRBJ2-3; a possible D gene is TRBD1 (6 bases). Trimming left V 5 bases short and J 2 bases short, with 11 bases between. Germline V gene sequence: CDR1 MGHRA, CDR2 YSYEKL. This CDR3 comprises 14 residues. The CDR3 here is CASSSRTDTDTQYF. The DNA of the CDR3 is TGCGCCAGCAGCTCCCGGACAGACACAGATACGCAGTATTTT.

This clonotype was detected many times. CDR3 nucleotide sequence: TGTGCCAGCAGCTTAGGCGGGGGGGCTTTCGGGGAGCTGTTTTTT. It codes for CASSLGGGAFGELFF. The V and J genes are TRBV7-2 and TRBJ2-2, with 9 bases aligning to TRBD2. CDR3 size: 15 residues. J gave up 7 bases and V 1 base, and 4 bases lay outside the gene matches. CDR1 is SGHTA, CDR2 FQGNSA, per germline.

The rearrangement uses TRBV5-1 and TRBJ2-3; 7 nucleotides align to TRBD2. The CDR3 consists of 14 residues. Trimming removed 5 bases from V and 4 bases from J; junction bases left unmatched: 7. From germline, CDR1 is SGHRS and CDR2 YFSETQ. This CDR3 is CASSASGVADTQYF. The CDR3 DNA reads as TGCGCCAGCAGTGCCAGCGGGGTTGCAGATACGCAGTATTTT.

This clonotype was counted a few times. V gene TRBV15 combines with J gene TRBJ1-1; no reliable D call. Per germline, CDR1 LNHNV and CDR2 YYDKDF (reference sequence). The V end lost 0 bases, the J end lost 5 bases, and 7 bases lay between the germline ends. The CDR3 consists of 13 residues. This CDR3 is CATSRDTGTEAFF. Here the CDR3 DNA reads TGTGCCACCAGCAGAGATACCGGGACTGAAGCTTTCTTT.

This clonotype has just a few counts. The chain combines TRBV2 with TRBJ2-6, with D perhaps matching TRBD1 or TRBD2 (6 bases each). V was trimmed by 3 bases and J by 4 bases, leaving 16 bases between them. The CDR3 consists of 17 residues. CDR1 is SNHLY, CDR2 FYNNEI, per germline. The DNA for the CDR3 is TGTGCCAGCAGTGATTCTAGGGGGGCGCTAGGGGCCAACGTCCTGACTTTC. It translates to CASSDSRGALGANVLTF.

The genes are TRBV14 and TRBJ1-1; D is perhaps TRBD1 (6 bases). Germline V gene sequence: CDR1 SGHDN, CDR2 FVKESK. V shed 2 bases and J shed 8 bases, with 12 bases lying between them. The CDR3 is made up of 13 amino acids. CDR3 bases: TGTGCCAGCAGCCAATGGGCTGGGACAGAAGCTTTCTTT. Its protein is CASSQWAGTEAFF.

The chain uses TRBV5-1 and TRBJ2-7; D uncertain. The CDR3 consists of 15 residues. Germline assignment: CDR1 SGHRS and CDR2 YFSETQ. The V and J ends lost 2 bases and 1 base respectively, with 13 bases between them. CDR3 sequence (DNA): TGCGCCAGCAGCTTCCCTGATAGCCCATCCTACGAGCAGTACTTC. Translated, it gives CASSFPDSPSYEQYF.

This clonotype was picked up a small number of times. The chain employs TRBV20-1 and TRBJ1-2; D remains ambiguous. The CDR3 has 17 residues. CDR1 is DFQATT, CDR2 SNEGSKA, per germline (reference sequence). V lost 3 bases to trimming and J lost 1 base, with 21 bases between them. This chain's CDR3 is CSASPIFRVLRNYGYTF. CDR3 sequence (DNA): TGCAGTGCTAGTCCGATATTCCGGGTCCTTCGTAACTATGGCTACACCTTC.

The chain links TRBV6-5 to TRBJ1-2; the D is unclear. The germline gives CDR1 MNHEY, CDR2 SVGAGI. V gave up 5 bases and J gave up 0 bases, with 16 bases separating them. CDR3 length: 16 amino acids. The CDR3 DNA sequence: TGTGCCAGCAGTCCAATCGCCGGGGTGTCTAACTATGGCTACACCTTC. Its protein product is CASSPIAGVSNYGYTF.

This sequence joins TRBV11-3 and TRBJ2-1; 9 nucleotides agree with TRBD2. V trimming: 2 bases; J trimming: 2 bases; junction bases outside the gene matches: 7. The V gene's germline CDR1 is SGHNT and CDR2 YENEEA. This CDR3 has 17 residues. The CDR3 bases are TGTGCCAGCAGCTTACGGCGGGCTAGCGGGGCCTACAATGAGCAGTTCTTC. This translates into CASSLRRASGAYNEQFF. Together with reference TRBV11-3 and TRBJ2-1, the CDR3 gives the full variable domain: EAGVVQSPRYKIIEKKQPVAFWCNPISGHNTLYWYLQNLGQGPELLIRYENEEAVDDSQLPKDRFSAERLKGVDSTLKIQPAELGDSAVYLCASSLRRASGAYNEQFFGPGTRLTVL.

Comment on this clonotype: The limits of the CDR3 on the DNA are not certain, so only TCRdb's listed CDR3 is given. The chain recombines TRBV12-3 or TRBV12-4 with TRBJ1-5; the DNA was not used to check the table's D call, TRBD1. The CDR3 has 20 residues if both end residues are counted. CDR3: CASSTDRVGGYTFGSGTKHF.

J is TRBJ2-3 and V is TRBV7-8, with TRBD1 as a possible D gene (6 bases). V was clipped by 5 bases and J by 0 bases, with 18 bases between them. The CDR3 length is 17 residues. The V gene's germline CDR1 is SGHVS and CDR2 FQNEAQ. The CDR3 DNA reads TGTGCCAGCAGCCCTAGGGACCCAGGGGCTAGCACAGATACGCAGTATTTT. Translation: CASSPRDPGASTDTQYF.

V is TRBV5-1 and J is TRBJ1-4, with D unclear. The germline CDR1 and CDR2 sequences are SGHRS and YFSETQ. Trimming took 2 bases from V and 0 from J, leaving 5 bases between them. This CDR3 is 14 amino acids long. DNA of the CDR3: TGCGCCAGCAGCTTTCAGACAACTAATGAAAAACTGTTTTTT. This sequence encodes CASSFQTTNEKLFF.

This clonotype was recorded only once. The genes are TRBV10-3 and TRBJ2-5; TRBD1 agrees at 8 bases. The junction had 12 bases not matched to a gene; V was cut back by 1 base and J by 11 bases. The CDR3 is 15 amino acids. Germline V CDR1 and CDR2: ENHRY, SYGVKD. CDR3 DNA sequence: TGTGCCATCAGTGAGTGGACAGGGATGGCCACGGAGCAGTACTTC. Amino acid sequence: CAISEWTGMATEQYF.

This rearrangement joins TRBV7-2 to TRBJ2-2; 10 bases agree with TRBD1. Germline V lookup: CDR1 SGHTA, CDR2 FQGNSA. Trimming took 5 bases from V and 6 from J; bases not matched to a gene: 6. This CDR3 is 15 amino acids long. The CDR3 loop reads CASSPGQGVPGELFF. CDR3 DNA: TGTGCCAGCAGCCCCGGACAGGGGGTCCCCGGGGAGCTGTTTTTT.

As concerns this clonotype: The conserved final phenylalanine or tryptophan is absent from the CDR3, which likely points to a read error. The V gene is TRBV10-3, the J gene TRBJ1-2; TRBD1 agrees at 7 bases. This CDR3 region has 16 residues. Trimming removed 6 bases from V and 6 bases from J; junction bases left unmatched: 16. From germline, CDR1 is ENHRY and CDR2 SYGVKD. The CDR3 region is CAIRGRGGPGGDGYTC. The CDR3 region has the DNA TGTGCCATCAGGGGGAGAGGGGGCCCCGGTGGTGATGGCTACACCTGC.

This chain links TRBV7-9 with TRBJ2-3; D is perhaps TRBD2 (6 bases). With 8 bases removed from V and 3 bases from J, the gap between germline ends came to 12 bases. The CDR3 is 13 amino acids. Germline CDR1 SEHNR, CDR2 FQNEAQ (reference sequence). CDR3 DNA: TGTGCCAGCGAGGCGGGGATGACAGATACGCAGTATTTT. It is translated as CASEAGMTDTQYF.

J is TRBJ1-1 and V is TRBV12-3 or TRBV12-4; unclear D gene. CDR3 length: 13 amino acids. Deletions cut 5 bases from V and 6 bases from J, with 13 bases between. CDR3 DNA sequence: TGTGCCAGCAGTCCGCGGTTTCCCCCTGAAGCTTTCTTT. Encoded protein: CASSPRFPPEAFF.

The chain uses TRBV5-1 and TRBJ2-6; D is undetermined. Germline lookup yields CDR1 SGHRS and CDR2 YFSETQ. V dropped 0 bases and J dropped 2 bases, with 6 bases sitting between them. The CDR3 sequence is 15 residues long. DNA for the CDR3: TGCGCCAGCAGCTTGGTTACAACTGGGGCCAACGTCCTGACTTTC. Translating it yields CASSLVTTGANVLTF.

V usage is TRBV20-1 and J usage is TRBJ2-5, with 9 positions matching TRBD1. Losses at the gene ends were 5 bases for V and 3 bases for J; bases not matched to a gene: 22. Germline loops: CDR1 DFQATT, CDR2 SNEGSKA (reference sequence). This CDR3 region has 19 residues. Here the CDR3 reads CSASRPGQGRLMLEETQYF. Written as DNA, the CDR3 is TGCAGTGCTTCCCGTCCGGGACAGGGACGCCTCATGCTGGAAGAGACCCAGTACTTC.

This clonotype was counted only a few times. The rearrangement uses TRBV5-1 and TRBJ1-2; D not certain. The CDR3 loop spans 12 amino acids. CDR1 is SGHRS and CDR2 is YFSETQ in the germline V gene. Trimming left V 4 bases short and J 2 bases short, with 6 bases between. CDR3 in amino acids: CASSDGNYGYTF. The DNA for the CDR3 is TGCGCCAGCAGCGACGGGAACTATGGCTACACCTTC.

This clonotype appeared a few times. CDR3 in amino acids: CASNALAGGQETQYF. The CDR3 region has the DNA TGTGCCAGCAACGCTCTAGCGGGGGGGCAAGAGACCCAGTACTTC. The rearrangement joins TRBV2 to TRBJ2-5, with 12 bases aligning to TRBD2. The CDR3 extends over 15 amino acids. The J segment lost 2 bases and the V segment lost 7 bases, leaving 5 bases of the junction unmatched. The germline V gene encodes CDR1 SNHLY and CDR2 FYNNEI. Filled out from reference TRBV2 and TRBJ2-5, the complete variable domain reads EPEVTQTPSHQVTQMGQEVILRCVPISNHLYFYWYRQILGQKVEFLVSFYNNEISEKSEIFDDQFSVERPDGSNFTLKIRSTKLEDSAMYFCASNALAGGQETQYFGPGTRLLVL.